This T cell receptor (beta chain) was recorded in a study of sequential checkpoint blockade in melanoma. The overall study: Arm A got nivolumab then ipilimumab; arm B the reverse, 1:1. About two dozen patients had tumor biopsies before treatment and at week 13.

Treatment reported: randomized to nivolumab then ipilimumab (arm A) or the reverse (arm B). None of the patients previously received DNA-damaging chemotherapy. Assay: immunoSEQ multiplex PCR; the TCRdb copy retains only in-frame clones and omits some. The table lists under 15,000 clones, about a quarter of them singletons, with about 21% in the top ten. The sample here was tumor tissue (inferred from file names), taken from a patient given nivolumab and ipilimumab in sequence. The sequence came from a human donor with melanoma.

The CDR3, as DNA: TGTGCCAGCAGCTACAAGAATTCACCCCTCCACTTT. Translated, it gives CASSYKNSPLHF. The rearrangement uses TRBV2 and TRBJ1-6; D gene uncertain. The CDR3 length is 12 residues. Germline V gene lookup returns CDR1 SNHLY and CDR2 FYNNEI. The germline V and J ends were trimmed by 6 bases and 7 bases, with 7 bases remaining between them. The complete variable domain, with remaining parts taken from reference TRBV2 and TRBJ1-6, reads EPEVTQTPSHQVTQMGQEVILRCVPISNHLYFYWYRQILGQKVEFLVSFYNNEISEKSEIFDDQFSVERPDGSNFTLKIRSTKLEDSAMYFCASSYKNSPLHFGNGTRLTVT.